The 10 T cell receptor beta chains listed next were all sequenced from one sample in a study of blood T cell repertoires in COVID-19 (dated by TCRdb to about 2020). Libraries were built with the immunoSEQ multiplex PCR assay. The source is immuneACCESS, and TCRdb retained only in-frame sequences with V and J called. Part of the clones is not carried over; for the studies checked, unresolved V genes explain less than half of this, and the remainder is unexplained. The table for this sample lists about 300,000 clones; 85% to 90% of them were counted only once. Clones ranked in the top ten supply 6% to 8% of the sample. The sequencing input was peripheral blood. These receptors were taken from a woman aged 45-59 years with COVID-19, enrolled during active disease.

This sequence joins TRBV5-4 and TRBJ2-7; 10 bases match TRBD1. CDR3 length: 15 amino acids. The V gene end was trimmed by 5 bases and the J gene end by 1 base; junction bases not matched to a gene: 6. Per the germline V gene, CDR1 is SGHNT and CDR2 is YYREEE (reference sequence). For the CDR3, the DNA is TGTGCCAGCAGTCGAGACAGGGGGCAGTCCTACGAGCAGTACTTC. Translation gives CASSRDRGQSYEQYF.

The chain uses TRBV6-5 and TRBJ1-6; tentative D call: TRBD1 (5 bases). The germline V and J ends were trimmed by 2 bases and 9 bases, with 14 bases remaining between them. CDR1 and CDR2 (germline): MNHEY, SVGAGI. This CDR3 comprises 15 residues. The CDR3 reads CASSYAPGTTSPLHF. Written as DNA, the CDR3 is TGTGCCAGCAGTTACGCCCCTGGGACTACTTCACCCCTCCACTTT.

The chain couples TRBV12-5 to TRBJ1-2, with TRBD1 identical over 12 bases. J gave up 8 bases and V 6 bases, and 7 bases lay outside the gene matches. Looked up from germline, CDR1 is LGHNT and CDR2 is FRNRAP. The CDR3 totals 14 residues. The CDR3 loop reads CASGAGQGARGYTF. DNA of the CDR3: TGTGCTAGTGGCGCGGGACAGGGGGCGCGGGGCTACACCTTC.

This clone was observed once. This chain links TRBV5-1 with TRBJ2-7, with 8 bases aligning to TRBD2. The V gene's germline CDR1 is SGHRS and CDR2 YFSETQ. Germline trimming cut 0 bases from V and 6 bases from J; bases unmatched to any gene: 8. This CDR3 region has 15 residues. This CDR3 is CASSLVREGLVEQYF. The DNA of the CDR3 is TGCGCCAGCAGCTTGGTTCGGGAGGGCCTCGTCGAGCAGTACTTC.

The J gene is TRBJ2-1, the V gene TRBV16; 10 bases match TRBD2. The germline gives CDR1 KGHSY, CDR2 FQNENV. With V trimmed by 4 bases and J by 8 bases, 5 bases remained unmatched. The CDR3 contains 14 residues. The CDR3 is CASSRASGSYEQFF. In DNA form, the CDR3 reads TGTGCCAGCAGCCGTGCTAGCGGGAGTTATGAGCAGTTCTTC.

This rearrangement joins TRBV7-2 to TRBJ1-1; the D gene is possibly TRBD1 (5 bases). CDR3 size: 14 residues. Trimming removed 5 bases from V and 4 bases from J, with 14 bases in between. Germline V gene sequence: CDR1 SGHTA, CDR2 FQGNSA. CDR3 residues: CASSAQGKGTEAFF. The DNA of the CDR3 is TGTGCCAGCAGCGCGCAGGGTAAGGGCACTGAAGCTTTCTTT. The full variable domain, completed using reference TRBV7-2 and TRBJ1-1, is GAGVSQSPSNKVTEKGKDVELRCDPISGHTALYWYRQSLGQGLEFLIYFQGNSAPDKSGLPSDRFSAERTGGSVSTLTIQRTQQEDSAVYLCASSAQGKGTEAFFGQGTRLTVV.

The V call is TRBV19, the J call TRBJ2-3; a weak D match, TRBD2 (6 bases). Trimming left V 5 bases short and J 0 bases short, with 12 bases between. Germline CDR1 and CDR2: LNHDA and SQIVND (reference sequence). The CDR3 length is 15 residues. The CDR3 DNA sequence: TGTGCCAGTAGTTGGCTAGCGCCTAGCACAGATACGCAGTATTTT. Encoded protein: CASSWLAPSTDTQYF.

The genes are TRBV4-1 and TRBJ1-5; D remains ambiguous. Trimming stripped 1 base from V and 8 bases from J, with 15 bases between. The CDR3 is 15 amino acids. Germline CDR1 MGHRA, CDR2 YSYEKL. This chain's CDR3 is CASSQAGASGEPQHF. The CDR3, as DNA: TGCGCCAGCAGCCAAGCGGGTGCGAGCGGGGAGCCCCAGCATTTT.

This rearrangement joins TRBV15 to TRBJ2-3; 7 bases match TRBD1. The V segment lost 0 bases and the J segment 5 bases; nucleotides outside the gene matches: 11. Germline lookup yields CDR1 LNHNV and CDR2 YYDKDF (reference sequence). The CDR3 sequence is 17 residues long. CDR3 in amino acids: CATSREGVETGKDTQYF. CDR3 nucleotides: TGTGCCACCAGCAGAGAAGGCGTGGAGACAGGGAAAGATACGCAGTATTTT.

The chain links TRBV6-5 to TRBJ1-1; 7 bases match TRBD1. Germline V gene lookup returns CDR1 MNHEY and CDR2 SVGAGI. Trimming took 0 bases from V and 5 from J; bases not matched to a gene: 6. CDR3 length: 15 amino acids. The CDR3 is CASSYSYRGETEAFF. In DNA form, the CDR3 reads TGTGCCAGCAGTTACTCGTACAGGGGAGAAACTGAAGCTTTCTTT.